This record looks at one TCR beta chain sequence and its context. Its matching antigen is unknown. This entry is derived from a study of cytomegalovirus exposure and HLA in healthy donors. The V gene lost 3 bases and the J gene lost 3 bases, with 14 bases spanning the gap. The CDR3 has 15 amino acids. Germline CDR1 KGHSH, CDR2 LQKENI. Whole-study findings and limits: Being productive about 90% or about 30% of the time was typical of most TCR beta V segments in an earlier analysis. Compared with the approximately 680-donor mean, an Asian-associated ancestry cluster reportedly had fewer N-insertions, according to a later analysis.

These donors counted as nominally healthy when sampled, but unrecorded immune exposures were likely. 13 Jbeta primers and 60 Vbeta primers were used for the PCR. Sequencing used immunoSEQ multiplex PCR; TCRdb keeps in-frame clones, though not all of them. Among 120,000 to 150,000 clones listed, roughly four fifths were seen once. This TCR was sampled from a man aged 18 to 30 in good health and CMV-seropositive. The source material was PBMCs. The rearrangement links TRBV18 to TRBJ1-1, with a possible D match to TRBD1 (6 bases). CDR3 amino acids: CASSPRNRVDTEAFF. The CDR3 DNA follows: TGTGCCAGCTCACCCCGAAACAGGGTGGACACTGAAGCTTTCTTT. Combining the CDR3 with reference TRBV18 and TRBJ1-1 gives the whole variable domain NAGVMQNPRHLVRRRGQEARLRCSPMKGHSHVYWYRQLPEEGLKFMVYLQKENIIDESGMPKERFSAEFPKEGPSILRIQQVVRGDSAAYFCASSPRNRVDTEAFFGQGTRLTVV.